This TCR beta chain is drawn from a study of OX40 agonist ivuxolimab in advanced cancers. Study at large: Patient treatment consisted of intravenous ivuxolimab administration every 2 weeks at 0.01 to 10 mg/kg.

This CDR3 spans 13 amino acids. CDR1 MGHRA and CDR2 YSYEKL come from the germline V gene. Trimming took 8 bases from V and 0 from J, leaving 7 bases between them. Here immunoSEQ multiplex PCR was the method, and the copy in TCRdb shows in-frame clones only, minus some. The top ten hold around 11% of the sample, which has tens of thousands of clones, around nine tenths seen once. If patients had autoimmune disease history or systemic immunosuppression, they were excluded. About this clone: Antigen unknown.

Study-level findings and limits: The mean number of expanded clones was higher in CD8+ T cells than in CD4+. Nonresponders included some who also had low normalized T-cell clonal expansion.

The rearrangement uses TRBV4-1 and TRBJ2-2, with unresolved D. The sample was CD4+ or CD8+ T cells sorted from blood, taken in a trial of the OX40 agonist ivuxolimab. The TCR originated in an adult with an advanced solid tumor such as melanoma, head and neck, liver or kidney cancer. The CDR3: CASAGPNTGELFF. Here the CDR3 DNA reads TGCGCCAGCGCTGGACCGAACACCGGGGAGCTGTTTTTT.